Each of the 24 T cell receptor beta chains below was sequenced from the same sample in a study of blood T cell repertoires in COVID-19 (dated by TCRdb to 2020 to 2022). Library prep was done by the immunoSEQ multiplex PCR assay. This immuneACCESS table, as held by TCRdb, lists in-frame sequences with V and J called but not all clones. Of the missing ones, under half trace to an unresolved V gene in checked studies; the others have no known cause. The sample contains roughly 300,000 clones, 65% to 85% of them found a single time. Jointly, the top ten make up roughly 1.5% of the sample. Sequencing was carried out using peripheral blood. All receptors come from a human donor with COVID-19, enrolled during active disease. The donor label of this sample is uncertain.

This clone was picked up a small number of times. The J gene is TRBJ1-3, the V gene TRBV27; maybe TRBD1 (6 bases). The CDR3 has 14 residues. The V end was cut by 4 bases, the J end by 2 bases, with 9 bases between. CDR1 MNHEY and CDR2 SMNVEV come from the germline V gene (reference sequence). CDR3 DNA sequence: TGTGCCAGCAGTTCAGGGGTTACTGGAAACACCATATATTTT. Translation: CASSSGVTGNTIYF.

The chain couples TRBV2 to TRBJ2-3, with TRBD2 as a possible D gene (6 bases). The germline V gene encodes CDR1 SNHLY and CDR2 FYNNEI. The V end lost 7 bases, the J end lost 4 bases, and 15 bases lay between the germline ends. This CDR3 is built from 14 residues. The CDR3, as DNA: TGTGCCAGCATTTTTCTCCTAGCGTCAGATACGCAGTATTTT. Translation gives CASIFLLASDTQYF.

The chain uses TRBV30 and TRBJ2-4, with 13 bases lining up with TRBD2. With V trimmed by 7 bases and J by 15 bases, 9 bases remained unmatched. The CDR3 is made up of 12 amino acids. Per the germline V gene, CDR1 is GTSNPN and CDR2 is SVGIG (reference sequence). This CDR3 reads CASGLAGVGRYF. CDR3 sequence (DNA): TGTGCCTCAGGACTAGCGGGAGTGGGGCGGTACTTC.

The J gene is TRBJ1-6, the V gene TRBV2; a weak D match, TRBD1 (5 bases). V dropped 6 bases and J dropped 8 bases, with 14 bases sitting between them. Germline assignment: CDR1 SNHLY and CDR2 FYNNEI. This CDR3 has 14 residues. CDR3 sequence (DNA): TGTGCCAGCAGGGGGCTAACTCCGGATTCACCCCTCCACTTT. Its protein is CASRGLTPDSPLHF.

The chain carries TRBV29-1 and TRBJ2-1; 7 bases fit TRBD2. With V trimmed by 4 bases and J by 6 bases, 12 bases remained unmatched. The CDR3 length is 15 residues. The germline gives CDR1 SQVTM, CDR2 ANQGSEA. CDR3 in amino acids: CSVGSLAGGGNEQFF. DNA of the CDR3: TGCAGCGTTGGGTCTTTAGCGGGTGGGGGCAATGAGCAGTTCTTC.

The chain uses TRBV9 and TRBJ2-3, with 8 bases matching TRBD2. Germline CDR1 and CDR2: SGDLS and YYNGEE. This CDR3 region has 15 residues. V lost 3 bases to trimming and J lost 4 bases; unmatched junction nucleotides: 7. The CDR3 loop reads CASSGLSGSADTQYF. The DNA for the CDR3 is TGTGCCAGCAGCGGACTCAGCGGGAGTGCAGATACGCAGTATTTT. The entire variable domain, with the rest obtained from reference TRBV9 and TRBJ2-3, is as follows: DSGVTQTPKHLITATGQRVTLRCSPRSGDLSVYWYQQSLDQGLQFLIQYYNGEERAKGNILERFSAQQFPDLHSELNLSSLELGDSALYFCASSGLSGSADTQYFGPGTRLTVL.

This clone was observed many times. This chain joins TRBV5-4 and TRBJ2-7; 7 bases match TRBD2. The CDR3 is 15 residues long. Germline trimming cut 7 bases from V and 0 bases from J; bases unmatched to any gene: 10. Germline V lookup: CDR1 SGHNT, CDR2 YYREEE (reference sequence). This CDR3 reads CASSSGGGSSYEQYF. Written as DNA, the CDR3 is TGTGCCAGCTCTTCCGGCGGGGGTAGCTCCTACGAGCAGTACTTC.

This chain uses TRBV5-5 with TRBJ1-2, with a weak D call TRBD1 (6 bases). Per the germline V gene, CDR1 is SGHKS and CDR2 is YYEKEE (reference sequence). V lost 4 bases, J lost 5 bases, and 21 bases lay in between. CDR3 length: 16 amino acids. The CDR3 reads CASSPFSWDTQYGYTF. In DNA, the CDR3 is TGTGCCAGCAGCCCCTTCAGTTGGGACACCCAATATGGCTACACCTTC.

The CDR3 spells CASSRGVGYEQYF. CDR3 nucleotide sequence: TGTGCCAGCAGCCGCGGTGTGGGCTACGAGCAGTACTTC. V gene TRBV28 combines with J gene TRBJ2-7; no reliable D call. Germline lookup yields CDR1 MDHEN and CDR2 SYDVKM. Trimming took 6 bases from V and 3 from J, leaving 12 bases between them. This CDR3 is 13 amino acids long.

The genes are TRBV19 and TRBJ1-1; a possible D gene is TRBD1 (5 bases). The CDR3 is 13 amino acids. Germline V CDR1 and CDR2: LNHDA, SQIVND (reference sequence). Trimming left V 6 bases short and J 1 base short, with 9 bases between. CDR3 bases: TGTGCCAGTAGAACTACAGGGAACACTGAAGCTTTCTTT. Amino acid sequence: CASRTTGNTEAFF. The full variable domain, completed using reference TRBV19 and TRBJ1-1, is DGGITQSPKYLFRKEGQNVTLSCEQNLNHDAMYWYRQDPGQGLRLIYYSQIVNDFQKGDIAEGYSVSREKKESFPLTVTSAQKNPTAFYLCASRTTGNTEAFFGQGTRLTVV.

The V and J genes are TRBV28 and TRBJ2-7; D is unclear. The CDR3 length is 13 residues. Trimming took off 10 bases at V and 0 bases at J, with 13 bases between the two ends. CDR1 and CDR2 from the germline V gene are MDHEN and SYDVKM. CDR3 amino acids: CATQASNSYEQYF. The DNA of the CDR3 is TGTGCCACTCAAGCTTCCAACTCCTACGAGCAGTACTTC.

CDR3 protein: CASSRTGATNEKLFF. The CDR3 DNA sequence: TGTGCCAGTAGTAGGACAGGGGCCACTAATGAAAAACTGTTTTTT. The V and J genes are TRBV19 and TRBJ1-4; 9 bases are shared with TRBD1. The V and J ends lost 4 bases and 2 bases, in that order; junction bases with no gene match: 2. The CDR3 runs to 15 residues. Germline assignment: CDR1 LNHDA and CDR2 SQIVND (reference sequence).

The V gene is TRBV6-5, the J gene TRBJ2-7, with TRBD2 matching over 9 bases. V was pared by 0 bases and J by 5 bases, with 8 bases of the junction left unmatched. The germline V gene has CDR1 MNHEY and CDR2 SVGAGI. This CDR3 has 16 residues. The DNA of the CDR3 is TGTGCCAGCAGTTACTCAGGCGGGGGGGCTAGACACGAGCAGTACTTC. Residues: CASSYSGGGARHEQYF.

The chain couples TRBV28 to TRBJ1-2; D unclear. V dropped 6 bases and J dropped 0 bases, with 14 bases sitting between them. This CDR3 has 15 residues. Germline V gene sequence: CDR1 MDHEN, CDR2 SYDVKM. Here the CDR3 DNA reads TGTGCCAGCAGACAGTTACAGAAAACTAACTATGGCTACACCTTC. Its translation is CASRQLQKTNYGYTF.

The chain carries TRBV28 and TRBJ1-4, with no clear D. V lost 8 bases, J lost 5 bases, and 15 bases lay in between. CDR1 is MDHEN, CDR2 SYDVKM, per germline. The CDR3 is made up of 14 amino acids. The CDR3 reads CASGTGFENEKLFF. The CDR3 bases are TGTGCCAGCGGTACGGGTTTTGAAAATGAAAAACTGTTTTTT.

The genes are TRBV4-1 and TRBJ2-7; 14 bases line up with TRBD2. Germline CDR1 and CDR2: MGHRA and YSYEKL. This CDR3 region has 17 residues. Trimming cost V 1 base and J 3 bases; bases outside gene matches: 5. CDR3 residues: CASSQGLAGGPDYEQYF. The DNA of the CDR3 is TGCGCCAGCAGCCAAGGACTAGCGGGAGGGCCGGACTACGAGCAGTACTTC.

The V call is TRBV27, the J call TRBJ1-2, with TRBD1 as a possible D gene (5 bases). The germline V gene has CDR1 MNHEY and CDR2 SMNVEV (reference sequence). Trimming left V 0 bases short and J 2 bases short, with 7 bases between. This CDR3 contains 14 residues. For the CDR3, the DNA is TGTGCCAGCAGTTTATCCCGACAGAACTATGGCTACACCTTC. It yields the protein CASSLSRQNYGYTF.

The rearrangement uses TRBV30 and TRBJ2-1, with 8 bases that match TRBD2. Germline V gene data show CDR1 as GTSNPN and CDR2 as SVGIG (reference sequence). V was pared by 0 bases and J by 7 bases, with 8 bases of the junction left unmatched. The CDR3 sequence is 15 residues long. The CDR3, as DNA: TGTGCCTGGAGTGTACTAGGGACTAGGAGGAATGAGCAGTTCTTC. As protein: CAWSVLGTRRNEQFF.

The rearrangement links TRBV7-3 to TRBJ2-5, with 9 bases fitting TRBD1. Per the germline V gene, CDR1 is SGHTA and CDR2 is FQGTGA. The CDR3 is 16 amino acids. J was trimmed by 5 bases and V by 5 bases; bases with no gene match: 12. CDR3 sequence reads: CASSPSPGQGSETQYF. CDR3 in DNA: TGTGCCAGCAGCCCCTCCCCGGGACAGGGTTCCGAGACCCAGTACTTC. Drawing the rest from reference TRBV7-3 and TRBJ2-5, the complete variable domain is GAGVSQTPSNKVTEKGKYVELRCDPISGHTALYWYRQSLGQGPEFLIYFQGTGAADDSGLPNDRFFAVRPEGSVSTLKIQRTERGDSAVYLCASSPSPGQGSETQYFGPGTRLLVL.

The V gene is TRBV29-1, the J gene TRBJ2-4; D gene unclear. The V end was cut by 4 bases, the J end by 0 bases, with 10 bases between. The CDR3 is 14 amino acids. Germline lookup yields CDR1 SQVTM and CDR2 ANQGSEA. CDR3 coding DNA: TGCAGCGTTGGGGCGTCGGTAGCCAAAAACATTCAGTACTTC. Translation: CSVGASVAKNIQYF. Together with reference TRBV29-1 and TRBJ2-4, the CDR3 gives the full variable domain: SAVISQKPSRDICQRGTSLTIQCQVDSQVTMMFWYRQQPGQSLTLIATANQGSEATYESGFVIDKFPISRPNLTFSTLTVSNMSPEDSSIYLCSVGASVAKNIQYFGAGTRLSVL.

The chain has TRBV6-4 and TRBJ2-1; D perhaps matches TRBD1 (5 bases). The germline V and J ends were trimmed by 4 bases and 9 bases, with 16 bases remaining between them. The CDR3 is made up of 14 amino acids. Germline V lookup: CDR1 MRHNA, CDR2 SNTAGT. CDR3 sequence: CASSVEETVTEQFF. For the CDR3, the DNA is TGTGCCAGCAGTGTGGAAGAGACAGTTACTGAGCAGTTCTTC.

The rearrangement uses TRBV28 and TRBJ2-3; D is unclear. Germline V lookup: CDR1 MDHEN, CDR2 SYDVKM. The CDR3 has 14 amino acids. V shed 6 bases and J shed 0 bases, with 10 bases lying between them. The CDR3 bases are TGTGCCAGCAGCTCCGGTCCTAGCACAGATACGCAGTATTTT. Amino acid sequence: CASSSGPSTDTQYF.

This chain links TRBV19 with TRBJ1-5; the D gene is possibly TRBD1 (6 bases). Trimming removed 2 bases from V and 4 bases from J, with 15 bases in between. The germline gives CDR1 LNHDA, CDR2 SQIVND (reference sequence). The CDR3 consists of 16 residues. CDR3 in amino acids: CASSIQGRGENQPQHF. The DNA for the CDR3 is TGTGCCAGTAGTATACAGGGGCGGGGGGAAAATCAGCCCCAGCATTTT.

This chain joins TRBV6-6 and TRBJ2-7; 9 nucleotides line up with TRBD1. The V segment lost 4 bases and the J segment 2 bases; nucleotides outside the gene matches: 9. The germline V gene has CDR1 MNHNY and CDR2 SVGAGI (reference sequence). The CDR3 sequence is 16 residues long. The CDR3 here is CASSSPDGTGTYEQYF. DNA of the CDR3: TGTGCCAGCAGTTCGCCAGACGGGACAGGGACCTACGAGCAGTACTTC.